These 24 T cell receptor beta chains originate from one sample sequenced in a study of blood T cell repertoires in COVID-19. The repertoire was sequenced with immunoSEQ multiplex PCR; TCRdb's copy has only in-frame clones and lacks some. The repertoire holds about 250,000 clones, with 75% to 90% as singletons. The sample taken for sequencing was PBMCs or T cells enriched from blood (not recorded which). These receptors were taken from a woman in her thirties or forties who had been exposed to COVID-19.

The sample holds a few counts of this clone. A junction end diverges from the germline sequence, so it may reflect a read error. The chain has TRBV28 and TRBJ1-4, with TRBD1 as a possible D gene (5 bases). The CDR3 covers 14 residues. Germline V gene lookup returns CDR1 MDHEN and CDR2 SYDVKM. CDR3 residues: CASNLQETNEKLFF. Written as DNA, the CDR3 is TGTGCCAGCAATTTACAGGAAACTAATGAAAAACTGTTTTTT.

The chain couples TRBV7-6 to TRBJ1-6, with D tentatively TRBD1 (6 bases). The CDR3 contains 16 residues. Per germline, CDR1 SGHVS and CDR2 FNYEAQ. Between the trimmed V and J ends, which lost 1 base and 0 bases, there was a span of 7 bases. CDR3 sequence reads: CASSLGTDSYNSPLHF. The CDR3 DNA is TGTGCCAGCAGCTTAGGGACAGACTCCTATAATTCACCCCTCCACTTT.

The J gene is TRBJ2-5, the V gene TRBV7-8, with 11 bases fitting TRBD2. This CDR3 is 16 amino acids long. With 5 bases clipped from V and 5 bases from J, the junction kept 10 bases outside the gene matches. Germline V gives CDR1 SGHVS, CDR2 FQNEAQ. The CDR3 sequence: CASSPQTSGVRETQYF. For the CDR3, the DNA is TGTGCCAGCAGCCCCCAGACTAGCGGGGTGAGGGAGACCCAGTACTTC.

This clone appeared many times. V usage is TRBV19 and J usage is TRBJ2-3; no reliable D call. Germline V lookup: CDR1 LNHDA, CDR2 SQIVND (reference sequence). V gave up 7 bases and J gave up 2 bases, with 19 bases separating them. The CDR3 has 16 amino acids. CDR3 loop: CASTLYHGAFTDTQYF. In DNA, the CDR3 is TGTGCCAGTACCCTCTATCATGGTGCCTTCACAGATACGCAGTATTTT.

The V and J genes are TRBV30 and TRBJ2-7; 7 bases are a match to TRBD2. V was clipped by 2 bases and J by 0 bases; unmatched bases: 4. Germline V gene lookup returns CDR1 GTSNPN and CDR2 SVGIG (reference sequence). The CDR3 is 14 residues long. The CDR3 here is CAWSPGGNSYEQYF. In DNA, the CDR3 is TGTGCCTGGAGTCCCGGGGGGAACTCCTACGAGCAGTACTTC.

The chain couples TRBV28 to TRBJ1-2, with D maybe TRBD1 (6 bases). Germline CDR1 reads MDHEN; CDR2 reads SYDVKM. Trimming took off 7 bases at V and 8 bases at J, with 14 bases between the two ends. The CDR3 spans 12 residues. CDR3 sequence: CASNPGVQGYTF. In DNA form, the CDR3 reads TGTGCCAGCAACCCAGGGGTGCAGGGCTACACCTTC.

The table lists this clone with a count of one. The chain couples TRBV29-1 to TRBJ2-5; TRBD2 matches 10 bases. The CDR3 has 16 amino acids. Germline V gene lookup returns CDR1 SQVTM and CDR2 ANQGSEA. The trim removed 3 bases at V and 2 bases at J, leaving 9 bases unmatched. CDR3 region: CSVDPRTSGDQETQYF. DNA of the CDR3: TGCAGCGTTGATCCTAGAACTAGCGGGGATCAAGAGACCCAGTACTTC.

The CDR3 bases are TGTGCCTGGGGGGAGGAAGAACTGTTTTTT. Translation gives CAWGEEELFF. V and J are TRBV30 and TRBJ1-4; D remains unclear. The CDR3 sequence is 10 residues long. Germline CDR1 is GTSNPN and CDR2 is SVGIG (reference sequence). Deletions cut 5 bases from V and 12 bases from J, with 10 bases between.

The chain uses TRBV28 and TRBJ2-5, with 7 bases that match TRBD2. The CDR3 is 12 amino acids. Unmatched junction bases numbered 6, after V lost 9 bases and J lost 5 bases. Germline V CDR1 and CDR2: MDHEN, SYDVKM. CDR3 loop: CASWGGDETQYF. For the CDR3, the DNA is TGTGCCAGTTGGGGGGGAGATGAGACCCAGTACTTC. Using reference TRBV28 and TRBJ2-5 for the parts outside the CDR3, the full variable domain is DVKVTQSSRYLVKRTGEKVFLECVQDMDHENMFWYRQDPGLGLRLIYFSYDVKMKEKGDIPEGYSVSREKKERFSLILESASTNQTSMYLCASWGGDETQYFGPGTRLLVL.

The genes are TRBV6-5 and TRBJ1-2, with TRBD1 as a possible D gene (6 bases). Germline CDR1 reads MNHEY; CDR2 reads SVGAGI. V was pared by 6 bases and J by 2 bases, with 13 bases between. This CDR3 region has 14 residues. This CDR3 reads CASSRGQLNYGYTF. The CDR3 DNA follows: TGTGCCAGCAGCAGAGGACAGCTCAACTATGGCTACACCTTC.

This clone appeared once. The rearrangement joins TRBV4-1 to TRBJ1-5; 9 bases match TRBD1. CDR1 and CDR2 from the germline V gene are MGHRA and YSYEKL. The CDR3 loop spans 15 amino acids. Trimming took 1 base from V and 7 from J; bases not matched to a gene: 5. CDR3 region: CASSQVDRGEQPQHF. Here the CDR3 DNA reads TGCGCCAGCAGCCAAGTAGACAGGGGGGAACAGCCCCAGCATTTT.

Worth noting for this clone: The junction does not match germline at one end; this may be a read error. The V call is TRBV5-1, the J call TRBJ1-3; 9 nucleotides align to TRBD1. Germline lookup yields CDR1 SGHRS and CDR2 YFSETQ. The CDR3 spans 18 residues. In DNA, the CDR3 is TGTGCCAGCAGCCACGGGACAGGGCCGTCCAGAACTGGAAACACCATATATTTT. Its protein product is CASSHGTGPSRTGNTIYF.

The gene calls are TRBV29-1 and TRBJ2-3; the match to TRBD1 covers 8 bases. The germline gives CDR1 SQVTM, CDR2 ANQGSEA. V was clipped by 4 bases and J by 3 bases; unmatched bases: 9. The CDR3 runs 15 residues. The CDR3 protein is CSVGVMDRATDTQYF. The CDR3 bases are TGCAGCGTTGGGGTAATGGACAGGGCAACAGATACGCAGTATTTT.

This clone has a handful of counts. The chain carries TRBV29-1 and TRBJ1-2; D not resolved. Germline values: CDR1 SQVTM, CDR2 ANQGSEA. The CDR3 contains 13 residues. Trimming stripped 4 bases from V and 8 bases from J, with 17 bases between. The CDR3 DNA reads as TGCAGCGTTGCGGACTCCCGATCGAGAGGCTACACCTTC. Residues: CSVADSRSRGYTF. The full variable domain, in which reference TRBV29-1 and TRBJ1-2 provide the parts outside the CDR3, is SAVISQKPSRDICQRGTSLTIQCQVDSQVTMMFWYRQQPGQSLTLIATANQGSEATYESGFVIDKFPISRPNLTFSTLTVSNMSPEDSSIYLCSVADSRSRGYTFGSGTRLTVV.

In DNA form, the CDR3 reads TGTGCCAGCAGCTTGGGGTCAAACTTGAACACTGAAGCTTTCTTT. Its protein product is CASSLGSNLNTEAFF. The chain has TRBV5-6 and TRBJ1-1; no reliable D call. V was cut by 0 bases and J by 0 bases, with 9 bases left in between. This CDR3 has 15 amino acids. Germline CDR1 SGHDT, CDR2 YYEEEE.

This chain joins TRBV7-8 and TRBJ2-1; 9 nucleotides match TRBD2. Germline V gene lookup returns CDR1 SGHVS and CDR2 FQNEAQ. The junction had 5 bases not matched to a gene; V was cut back by 1 base and J by 4 bases. This CDR3 contains 16 residues. The CDR3 DNA follows: TGTGCCAGCAGCTTAGTTGCGGGAGGGGGATACAATGAGCAGTTCTTC. Amino acids: CASSLVAGGGYNEQFF.

The count of this clone is one. CDR3 nucleotide sequence: TGTGCCAGCAGCGTAGGGGCGACGCAGACCTACGAGCAGTACTTC. Protein: CASSVGATQTYEQYF. V gene TRBV9 combines with J gene TRBJ2-7; D uncertain. The CDR3 is 15 residues long. The germline V and J ends were trimmed by 0 bases and 2 bases, with 12 bases remaining between them. Germline CDR1 and CDR2: SGDLS and YYNGEE.

This sequence joins TRBV5-6 and TRBJ1-2; no clear D. The CDR3 totals 15 residues. The germline V and J ends were trimmed by 1 base and 3 bases, with 13 bases remaining between them. CDR1 is SGHDT, CDR2 YYEEEE, per germline. In DNA, the CDR3 is TGTGCCAGCAGCTTGAATCGGGGAGGCCACTATGGCTACACCTTC. This sequence encodes CASSLNRGGHYGYTF.

CDR3 sequence: CASSLAGGLSGELFF. The CDR3, as DNA: TGTGCCAGCAGCTTGGCCGGGGGGCTATCCGGGGAGCTGTTTTTT. V is TRBV5-6 and J is TRBJ2-2; possibly TRBD2 for D (7 bases). The length of the CDR3 is 15 residues. The germline CDR1 and CDR2 sequences are SGHDT and YYEEEE. The V end lost 0 bases, the J end lost 6 bases, and 12 bases lay between the germline ends.

This chain joins TRBV3-1 (or the pseudogene TRBV3-2) and TRBJ1-5; D is unresolved. V was shortened by 4 bases and J by 2 bases, with 12 bases between the two germline ends. Germline lookup yields CDR1 LGHDT and CDR2 YNNKEL (reference sequence). CDR3 length equals 15 residues. CDR3 residues: CASSPSPGGNQPQHF. The CDR3 nucleotides read TGTGCCAGCAGCCCTTCGCCCGGGGGCAATCAGCCCCAGCATTTT.

Comments on this clone: One junction end does not reproduce the germline sequence, and a read error may be involved. This rearrangement joins TRBV5-1 to TRBJ2-2; 7 positions agree with TRBD1. Germline V gene data show CDR1 as SGHRS and CDR2 as YFSETQ. The CDR3 contains 14 residues. The CDR3 DNA sequence: TGTGCCAGCCACCTCGACAGGGCCACCGGGGAGCTGTTTTTT. Its translation is CASHLDRATGELFF.

The CDR3 bases are TGTGCCAGCAGTGAAGTCGGGGGGCGAAGCGAGCAGTACGTC. It translates to CASSEVGGRSEQYV. The rearrangement links TRBV2 to TRBJ2-7; possibly TRBD2 for D (7 bases). The CDR3 is 14 amino acids. The germline V gene encodes CDR1 SNHLY and CDR2 FYNNEI. Trimming cost V 1 base and J 6 bases, with 13 bases left between them.

The chain links TRBV19 to TRBJ2-1; 7 bases are a match to TRBD2. The CDR3 runs to 18 residues. Germline V CDR1 and CDR2: LNHDA, SQIVND (reference sequence). V trimming: 1 base; J trimming: 5 bases; junction bases outside the gene matches: 14. The CDR3 region is CASSIAIPGAGDNNEQFF. The CDR3 DNA reads TGTGCCAGTAGTATAGCTATCCCCGGGGCGGGAGATAACAATGAGCAGTTCTTC.

CDR3 sequence (DNA): TGTGCCAGCAGCCCACTAGCGGGAATCACAGATACGCAGTATTTT. Translating it yields CASSPLAGITDTQYF. The chain joins TRBV7-2 to TRBJ2-3, with 10 bases matching TRBD2. This CDR3 has 15 amino acids. Germline CDR1 and CDR2: SGHTA and FQGNSA. V lost 5 bases and J lost 2; bases outside the gene matches: 4.